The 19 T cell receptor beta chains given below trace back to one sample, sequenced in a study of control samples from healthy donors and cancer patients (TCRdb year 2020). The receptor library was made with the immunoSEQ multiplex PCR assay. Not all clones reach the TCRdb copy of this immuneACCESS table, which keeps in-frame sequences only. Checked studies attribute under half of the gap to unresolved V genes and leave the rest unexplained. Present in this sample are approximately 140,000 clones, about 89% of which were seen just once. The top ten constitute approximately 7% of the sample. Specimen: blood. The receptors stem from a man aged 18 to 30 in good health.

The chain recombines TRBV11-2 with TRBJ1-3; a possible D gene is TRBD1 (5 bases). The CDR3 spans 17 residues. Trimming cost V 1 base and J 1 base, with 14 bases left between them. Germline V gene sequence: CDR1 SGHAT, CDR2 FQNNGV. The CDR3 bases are TGTGCCAGCAGCTTAGGGGGGGGAAGTCCATCTGGAAACACCATATATTTT. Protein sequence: CASSLGGGSPSGNTIYF.

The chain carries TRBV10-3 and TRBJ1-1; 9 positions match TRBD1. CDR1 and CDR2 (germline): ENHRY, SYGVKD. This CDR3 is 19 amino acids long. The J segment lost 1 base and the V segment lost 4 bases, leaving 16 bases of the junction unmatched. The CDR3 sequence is CAISGGEPGQGLGNTEAFF. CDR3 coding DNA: TGTGCCATCAGTGGGGGGGAGCCGGGACAGGGATTAGGGAACACTGAAGCTTTCTTT.

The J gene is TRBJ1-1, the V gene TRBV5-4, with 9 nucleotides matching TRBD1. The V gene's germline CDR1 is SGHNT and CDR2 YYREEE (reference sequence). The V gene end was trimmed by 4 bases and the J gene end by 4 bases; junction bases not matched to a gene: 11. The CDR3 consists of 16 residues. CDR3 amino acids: CASSLMGQGLGTEAFF. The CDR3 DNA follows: TGTGCCAGCAGCCTTATGGGACAGGGTTTGGGCACTGAAGCTTTCTTT.

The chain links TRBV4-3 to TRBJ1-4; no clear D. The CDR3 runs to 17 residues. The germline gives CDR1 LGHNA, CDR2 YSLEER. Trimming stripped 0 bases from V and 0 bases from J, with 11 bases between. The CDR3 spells CASSQDLGWATNEKLFF. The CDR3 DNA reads TGCGCCAGCAGCCAAGATCTAGGGTGGGCAACTAATGAAAAACTGTTTTTT.

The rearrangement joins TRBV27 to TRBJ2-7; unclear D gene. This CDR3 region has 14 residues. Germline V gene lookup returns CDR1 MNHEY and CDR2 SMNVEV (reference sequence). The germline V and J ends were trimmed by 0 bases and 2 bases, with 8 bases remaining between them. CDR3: CASSLSSSTYEQYF. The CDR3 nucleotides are TGTGCCAGCAGTTTATCGAGTTCTACCTACGAGCAGTACTTC.

The CDR3: CATRADRFTGELFF. The CDR3 DNA reads as TGTGCCACCAGAGCGGACAGGTTCACCGGGGAGCTGTTTTTT. This chain uses TRBV15 with TRBJ2-2; 7 bases line up with TRBD1. The junction had 5 bases not matched to a gene; V was cut back by 6 bases and J by 4 bases. CDR1 is LNHNV and CDR2 is YYDKDF in the germline V gene (reference sequence). This CDR3 contains 14 residues.

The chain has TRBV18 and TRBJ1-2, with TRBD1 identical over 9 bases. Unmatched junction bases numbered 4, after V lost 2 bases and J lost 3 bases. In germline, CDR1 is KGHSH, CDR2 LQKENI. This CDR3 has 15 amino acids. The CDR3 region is CASSPKQGADYGYTF. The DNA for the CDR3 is TGTGCCAGCTCACCAAAACAGGGGGCGGACTATGGCTACACCTTC.

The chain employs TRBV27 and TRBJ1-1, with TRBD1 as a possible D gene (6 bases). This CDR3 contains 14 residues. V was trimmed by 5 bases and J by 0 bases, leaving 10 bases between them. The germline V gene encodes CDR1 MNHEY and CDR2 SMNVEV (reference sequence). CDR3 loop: CASSQNRVNTEAFF. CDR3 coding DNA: TGTGCCAGCAGTCAAAACAGGGTGAACACTGAAGCTTTCTTT.

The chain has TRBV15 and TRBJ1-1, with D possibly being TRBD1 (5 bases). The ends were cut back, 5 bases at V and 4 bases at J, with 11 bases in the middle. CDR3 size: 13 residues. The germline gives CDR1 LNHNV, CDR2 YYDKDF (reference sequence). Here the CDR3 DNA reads TGTGCCACCAGCGTCAGGGTGGGCACTGAAGCTTTCTTT. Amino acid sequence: CATSVRVGTEAFF.

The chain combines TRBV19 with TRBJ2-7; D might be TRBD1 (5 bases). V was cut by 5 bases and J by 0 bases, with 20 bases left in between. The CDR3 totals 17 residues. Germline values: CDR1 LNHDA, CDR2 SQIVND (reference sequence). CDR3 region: CASSPTLDSYNSYEQYF. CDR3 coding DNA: TGTGCCAGTAGTCCGACCTTAGACAGTTACAACTCCTACGAGCAGTACTTC.

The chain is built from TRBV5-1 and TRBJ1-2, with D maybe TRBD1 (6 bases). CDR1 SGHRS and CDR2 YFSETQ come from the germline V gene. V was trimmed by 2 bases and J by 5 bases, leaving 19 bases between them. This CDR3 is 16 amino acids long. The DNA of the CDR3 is TGCGCCAGCAGCTTAGAGAGACCGGGGGCAGGGTATGGCTACACCTTC. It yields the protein CASSLERPGAGYGYTF. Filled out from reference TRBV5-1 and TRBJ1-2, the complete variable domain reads KAGVTQTPRYLIKTRGQQVTLSCSPISGHRSVSWYQQTPGQGLQFLFEYFSETQRNKGNFPGRFSGRQFSNSRSEMNVSTLELGDSALYLCASSLERPGAGYGYTFGSGTRLTVV.

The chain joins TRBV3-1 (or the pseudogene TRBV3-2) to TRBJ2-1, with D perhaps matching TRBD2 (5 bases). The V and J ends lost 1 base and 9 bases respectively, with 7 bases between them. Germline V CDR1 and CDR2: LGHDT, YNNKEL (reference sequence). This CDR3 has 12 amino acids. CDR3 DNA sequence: TGTGCCAGCAGCCAAGCTCGGGGTGAGCAGTTCTTC. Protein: CASSQARGEQFF.

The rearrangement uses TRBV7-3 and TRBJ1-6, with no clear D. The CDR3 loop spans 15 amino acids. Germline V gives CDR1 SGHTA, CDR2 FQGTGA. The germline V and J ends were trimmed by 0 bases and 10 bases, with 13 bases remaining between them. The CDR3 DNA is TGTGCCAGCAGCTTAACGGGTCGGGGTTTGTCACCCCTCCACTTT. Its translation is CASSLTGRGLSPLHF.

In nucleotides, the CDR3 is TGTGCCAGCGCTCAGGGGGCAGGGCGGGATGAAAAACTGTTTTTT. This encodes CASAQGAGRDEKLFF. The chain recombines TRBV6-5 with TRBJ1-4; 8 positions match TRBD1. Unmatched junction bases numbered 11, after V lost 8 bases and J lost 6 bases. Germline CDR1 MNHEY, CDR2 SVGAGI. This CDR3 spans 15 amino acids.

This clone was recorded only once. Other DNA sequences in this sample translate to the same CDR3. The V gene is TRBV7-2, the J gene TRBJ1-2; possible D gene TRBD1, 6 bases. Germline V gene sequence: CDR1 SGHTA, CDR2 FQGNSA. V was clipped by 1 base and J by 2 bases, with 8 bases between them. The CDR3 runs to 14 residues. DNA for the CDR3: TGTGCCAGCAGCTTAGGGACAGCCAACTATGGCTACACCTTC. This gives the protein CASSLGTANYGYTF.

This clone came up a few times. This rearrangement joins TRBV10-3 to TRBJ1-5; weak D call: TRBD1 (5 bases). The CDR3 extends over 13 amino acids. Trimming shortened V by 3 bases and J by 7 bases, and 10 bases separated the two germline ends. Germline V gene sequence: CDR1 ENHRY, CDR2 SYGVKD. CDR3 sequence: CAISDLGEQPQHF. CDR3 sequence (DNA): TGTGCCATCAGTGATTTGGGGGAGCAGCCCCAGCATTTT.

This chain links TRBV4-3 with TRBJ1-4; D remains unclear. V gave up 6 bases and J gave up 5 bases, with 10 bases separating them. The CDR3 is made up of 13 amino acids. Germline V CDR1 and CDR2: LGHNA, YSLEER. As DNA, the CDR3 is TGCGCCAGCAGACTATCCGGAAATGAAAAACTGTTTTTT. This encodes CASRLSGNEKLFF.

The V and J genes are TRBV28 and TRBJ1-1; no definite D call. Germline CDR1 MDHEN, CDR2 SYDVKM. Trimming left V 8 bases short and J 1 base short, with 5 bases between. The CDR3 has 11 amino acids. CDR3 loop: CASGRNTEAFF. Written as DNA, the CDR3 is TGTGCCAGCGGGAGGAACACTGAAGCTTTCTTT.

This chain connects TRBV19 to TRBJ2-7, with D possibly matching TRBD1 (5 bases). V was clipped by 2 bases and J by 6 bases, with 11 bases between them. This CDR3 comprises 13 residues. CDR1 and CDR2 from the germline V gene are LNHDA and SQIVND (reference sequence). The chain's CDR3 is CASSIQGQGEQYF. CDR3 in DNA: TGTGCCAGTAGTATACAGGGCCAGGGCGAGCAGTACTTC.